The 29 T cell receptor beta chains below come from one sample, sequenced in a study of blood T cells in healthy people across ages. It was with a sample-barcoded 5' primer and a J-beta primer mix that a second PCR of about 7 to 12 cycles was run. TCRdb re-called the 5' RACE reads with MiXCR, one entry per CDR3 protein. The data show 1.5 million to 2 million distinct CDR3 sequences, with 28% seen just once and about 8% held by the top ten. The sample comprised blood. These receptors originate from a woman aged 30 to 39 in good health.

V usage is TRBV27 and J usage is TRBJ1-1; D gene unclear. Trimming stripped 3 bases from V and 3 bases from J, with 8 bases between. Germline V gene sequence: CDR1 MNHEY, CDR2 SMNVEV (reference sequence). The CDR3 covers 13 residues. In nucleotides, the CDR3 is TGTGCCAGCAGTTTCGAAGGTCACACTGAAGCTTTCTTT. Its protein is CASSFEGHTEAFF.

The rearrangement joins TRBV7-2 to TRBJ2-4, with 11 bases matching TRBD1. Near its end, the DNA agrees better with TRBJ2-7, so the J call may be wrong. CDR3 size: 13 residues. Germline V CDR1 and CDR2: SGHTA, FQGNSA. CDR3 nucleotides: TGTGCCAGCACCCAGGACAGGGGGCACGAGCAGTACTTC. Protein: CASTQDRGHEQYF.

This clonotype was picked up many times. This chain connects TRBV5-1 to TRBJ2-7; D gene uncertain. The CDR3 consists of 13 residues. Germline V gene data show CDR1 as SGHRS and CDR2 as YFSETQ. V was trimmed by 0 bases and J by 4 bases, leaving 8 bases between them. The chain's CDR3 is CASSLAVGYEQYF. Written as DNA, the CDR3 is TGCGCCAGCAGCTTGGCCGTGGGGTACGAGCAGTACTTC. The whole variable domain, filled in from reference TRBV5-1 and TRBJ2-7, reads KAGVTQTPRYLIKTRGQQVTLSCSPISGHRSVSWYQQTPGQGLQFLFEYFSETQRNKGNFPGRFSGRQFSNSRSEMNVSTLELGDSALYLCASSLAVGYEQYFGPGTRLTVT.

To note about this clonotype: A read error may be the cause here, since a much bigger clone is one base away. The genes are TRBV7-6 and TRBJ2-4, with D unresolved. The V gene's germline CDR1 is SGHVS and CDR2 FNYEAQ. The CDR3 has 14 amino acids. The ends were cut back, 5 bases at V and 13 bases at J, with 21 bases in the middle. CDR3 nucleotide sequence: TGTGCCAGCAGCGAATCCGTACTCTCCTACGGGCAGTACTTC. It codes for CASSESVLSYGQYF.

The chain carries TRBV5-1 and TRBJ2-5; TRBD1 matches at 7 bases. The junction had 6 bases not matched to a gene; V was cut back by 4 bases and J by 0 bases. Looked up from germline, CDR1 is SGHRS and CDR2 is YFSETQ. This CDR3 has 15 residues. CDR3 sequence (DNA): TGCGCCAGCAGCGGGGGACAGAAAAACCAAGAGACCCAGTACTTC. The encoded protein is CASSGGQKNQETQYF.

The chain has TRBV2 and TRBJ1-5, with D perhaps TRBD1 (6 bases). V lost 7 bases and J lost 3, with 13 bases in between. The CDR3 is made up of 14 amino acids. Germline V lookup: CDR1 SNHLY, CDR2 FYNNEI. CDR3 protein: CASNYQGYNQPQHF. The CDR3 DNA reads as TGTGCCAGCAACTACCAGGGGTACAATCAGCCCCAGCATTTT.

V usage is TRBV2 and J usage is TRBJ2-2; 7 nucleotides match TRBD2. Per germline, CDR1 SNHLY and CDR2 FYNNEI. V was pared by 4 bases and J by 10 bases, with 3 bases of the junction left unmatched. This CDR3 has 12 amino acids. CDR3 residues: CASSGAGEELFF. CDR3 nucleotide sequence: TGTGCCAGCAGTGGTGCGGGAGAGGAGCTGTTTTTT.

This clonotype appeared a few times. V and J are TRBV6-5 and TRBJ1-2; 9 positions agree with TRBD1. With V trimmed by 5 bases and J by 7 bases, 8 bases remained unmatched. The CDR3 has 14 amino acids. Germline values: CDR1 MNHEY, CDR2 SVGAGI. CDR3: CASSTRTGAGGYTF. The CDR3 coding sequence is TGTGCCAGCAGTACCAGGACAGGGGCCGGTGGCTACACCTTC.

This chain uses TRBV7-2 with TRBJ2-1; no definite D call. This CDR3 region has 13 residues. Per germline, CDR1 SGHTA and CDR2 FQGNSA. V lost 5 bases to trimming and J lost 10 bases, with 15 bases between them. DNA for the CDR3: TGTGCCAGCAGCCCGCCCCCCCACGCGGAGCAGTTCTTC. As protein: CASSPPPHAEQFF. Full variable domain (missing parts from reference TRBV7-2 and TRBJ2-1): GAGVSQSPSNKVTEKGKDVELRCDPISGHTALYWYRQSLGQGLEFLIYFQGNSAPDKSGLPSDRFSAERTGGSVSTLTIQRTQQEDSAVYLCASSPPPHAEQFFGPGTRLTVL.

The chain has TRBV7-9 and TRBJ1-5; 10 nucleotides align to TRBD1. The CDR3 has 16 residues. V shed 5 bases and J 6 bases; nucleotides not matched to a gene: 10. Germline lookup yields CDR1 SEHNR and CDR2 FQNEAQ (reference sequence). The CDR3 reads CASSRTGQGDSQPQHF. CDR3 DNA: TGTGCCAGCAGCAGAACCGGACAGGGGGATTCTCAGCCCCAGCATTTT. Variable domain in full (rest from reference TRBV7-9 and TRBJ1-5): DTGVSQNPRHKITKRGQNVTFRCDPISEHNRLYWYRQTLGQGPEFLTYFQNEAQLEKSRLLSDRFSAERPKGSFSTLEIQRTEQGDSAMYLCASSRTGQGDSQPQHFGDGTRLSIL.

This clonotype was observed a few times. V usage is TRBV7-9 and J usage is TRBJ2-3; D call uncertain. V gave up 1 base and J gave up 5 bases, with 10 bases separating them. Looked up from germline, CDR1 is SEHNR and CDR2 is FQNEAQ (reference sequence). The CDR3 has 14 amino acids. The CDR3 sequence is CASSLEVRQDTQYF. CDR3 coding DNA: TGTGCCAGCAGCTTAGAGGTCAGGCAAGATACGCAGTATTTT.

The chain recombines TRBV12-3 or TRBV12-4 with TRBJ1-2; D ambiguous. This CDR3 comprises 12 residues. With 6 bases removed from V and 5 bases from J, the gap between germline ends came to 10 bases. DNA of the CDR3: TGTGCCAGCAGGTCGGACTGGTATGGCTACACCTTC. Encoded protein: CASRSDWYGYTF.

This clonotype was detected many times. The chain carries TRBV7-2 and TRBJ1-2, with D maybe TRBD1 (5 bases). V lost 1 base to trimming and J lost 6 bases, with 9 bases between them. The CDR3 spans 13 residues. Germline CDR1 is SGHTA and CDR2 is FQGNSA. The CDR3 sequence is CASSLGGTNGYTF. The CDR3 bases are TGTGCCAGCAGCTTAGGAGGGACCAATGGCTACACCTTC.

This clonotype was seen a handful of times. J is TRBJ2-1 and V is TRBV4-1; D is unclear. This CDR3 has 15 amino acids. Looked up from germline, CDR1 is MGHRA and CDR2 is YSYEKL. Trimming left V 0 bases short and J 6 bases short, with 12 bases between. CDR3 sequence (DNA): TGCGCCAGCAGCCAAGAGTGGCTTTTGAGCAATGAGCAGTTCTTC. Its translation: CASSQEWLLSNEQFF.

The genes are TRBV7-2 and TRBJ1-1, with a weak D call TRBD1 (5 bases). This CDR3 contains 15 residues. V was clipped by 5 bases and J by 3 bases, with 16 bases between them. CDR1 and CDR2 (germline): SGHTA, FQGNSA. The CDR3 region is CASSPSGGTDTEAFF. The CDR3 DNA follows: TGTGCCAGCAGCCCCTCTGGGGGAACGGACACTGAAGCTTTCTTT.

V and J are TRBV3-1 and TRBJ2-2; D possibly matches TRBD1 or TRBD2 (5 bases each). The germline gives CDR1 LGHDT, CDR2 YNNKEL (reference sequence). V lost 1 base and J 4 bases, leaving 7 bases between the germline ends. The CDR3 extends over 14 amino acids. The CDR3 region is CASSQGGGTGELFF. The CDR3 region has the DNA TGTGCCAGCAGCCAAGGTGGGGGCACCGGGGAGCTGTTTTTT.

This sequence joins TRBV6-5 and TRBJ2-2; TRBD2 matches at 7 bases. The germline V gene has CDR1 MNHEY and CDR2 SVGAGI. The V and J ends lost 2 bases and 6 bases, in that order; junction bases with no gene match: 3. The CDR3 sequence is 14 residues long. CDR3 DNA: TGTGCCAGCAGTTACGGGGGGAGGGCCGGGGAGCTGTTTTTT. It encodes CASSYGGRAGELFF.

The chain recombines TRBV5-1 with TRBJ2-7; 10 nucleotides align to TRBD1. The CDR3 is made up of 15 amino acids. The V segment lost 2 bases and the J segment 2 bases; nucleotides outside the gene matches: 4. Looked up from germline, CDR1 is SGHRS and CDR2 is YFSETQ. CDR3 sequence: CASSFGTGATYEQYF. DNA of the CDR3: TGCGCCAGCAGCTTCGGGACAGGGGCAACCTACGAGCAGTACTTC. Full variable domain (missing parts from reference TRBV5-1 and TRBJ2-7): KAGVTQTPRYLIKTRGQQVTLSCSPISGHRSVSWYQQTPGQGLQFLFEYFSETQRNKGNFPGRFSGRQFSNSRSEMNVSTLELGDSALYLCASSFGTGATYEQYFGPGTRLTVT.

This chain links TRBV5-1 with TRBJ1-2; D uncertain. V was pared by 2 bases and J by 4 bases, with 12 bases between. Germline CDR1 SGHRS, CDR2 YFSETQ. This CDR3 region has 14 residues. CDR3 protein: CASSLAPGVYGYTF. The CDR3 nucleotides are TGCGCCAGCAGCTTAGCGCCCGGGGTCTATGGCTACACCTTC.

This chain links TRBV5-1 with TRBJ1-1; D gene uncertain. This CDR3 is 16 amino acids long. V lost 2 bases and J 6 bases, leaving 20 bases between the germline ends. Germline CDR1 is SGHRS and CDR2 is YFSETQ. The CDR3 spells CASSLDGSPMLAEAFF. In DNA form, the CDR3 reads TGCGCCAGCAGCTTAGATGGATCTCCGATGCTCGCTGAAGCTTTCTTT.

This clonotype was found many times. The CDR3 nucleotides read TGTGCCAGCAGTGGGGCTAGCGGGGGCTACAATGAGCAGTTCTTC. Encoded protein: CASSGASGGYNEQFF. The chain carries TRBV2 and TRBJ2-1, with TRBD2 identical over 10 bases. J was trimmed by 3 bases and V by 4 bases; bases with no gene match: 3. The CDR3 contains 15 residues. Germline V gene data show CDR1 as SNHLY and CDR2 as FYNNEI.

This clonotype was seen at least ten times. The rearrangement links TRBV5-1 to TRBJ2-1; TRBD1 agrees at 9 bases. CDR3 length: 15 amino acids. The germline V gene encodes CDR1 SGHRS and CDR2 YFSETQ. With V trimmed by 2 bases and J by 2 bases, 2 bases remained unmatched. This chain's CDR3 is CASSFDRGTYNEQFF. In DNA, the CDR3 is TGCGCCAGCAGCTTCGACAGGGGGACCTACAATGAGCAGTTCTTC. Full variable domain (missing parts from reference TRBV5-1 and TRBJ2-1): KAGVTQTPRYLIKTRGQQVTLSCSPISGHRSVSWYQQTPGQGLQFLFEYFSETQRNKGNFPGRFSGRQFSNSRSEMNVSTLELGDSALYLCASSFDRGTYNEQFFGPGTRLTVL.

In the case of this clonotype: One junction end does not reproduce the germline sequence, and a read error may be involved. The gene calls are TRBV7-2 and TRBJ1-1; 8 bases are a match to TRBD1. Germline V gene sequence: CDR1 SGHTA, CDR2 FQGNSA. The CDR3 is made up of 16 amino acids. CDR3 coding DNA: TGTGCCAGCAGCTTCCAGGGGGCCGTGGTGAACACTGGAGCTTTCTTT. Translation gives CASSFQGAVVNTGAFF. The whole variable domain, filled in from reference TRBV7-2 and TRBJ1-1, reads GAGVSQSPSNKVTEKGKDVELRCDPISGHTALYWYRQSLGQGLEFLIYFQGNSAPDKSGLPSDRFSAERTGGSVSTLTIQRTQQEDSAVYLCASSFQGAVVNTGAFFGQGTRLTVV.

This clonotype was counted ten times or more. The rearrangement uses TRBV4-1 and TRBJ2-5; the D gene is possibly TRBD2 (5 bases). Germline V gives CDR1 MGHRA, CDR2 YSYEKL. This CDR3 has 15 amino acids. Trimming removed 0 bases at V and 3 bases at J, with 11 bases between. CDR3 in amino acids: CASSQEGVAEETQYF. The CDR3 coding sequence is TGCGCCAGCAGCCAAGAGGGAGTGGCGGAAGAGACCCAGTACTTC.

The chain has TRBV7-2 and TRBJ2-1; 8 bases agree with TRBD2. Germline V gene sequence: CDR1 SGHTA, CDR2 FQGNSA. This CDR3 has 17 amino acids. V shed 5 bases and J 5 bases; nucleotides not matched to a gene: 14. In DNA, the CDR3 is TGTGCCAGCAGCCCAGCAATAGGACTAGCCATCGACAATGAGCAGTTCTTC. Translating it yields CASSPAIGLAIDNEQFF.

The chain joins TRBV12-3 or TRBV12-4 to TRBJ1-1, with D possibly TRBD1 on 6 matching bases. The CDR3 is 16 residues long. Trimming removed 5 bases at V and 1 base at J, with 17 bases between. The CDR3, as DNA: TGTGCCAGCAGTATCCCGACAGGACCCCCGAACACTGAAGCTTTCTTT. Amino acid sequence: CASSIPTGPPNTEAFF.

Ten or more counts support this clonotype. The chain has TRBV20-1 and TRBJ1-1; TRBD1 agrees at 7 bases. The CDR3 extends over 15 amino acids. The germline V gene encodes CDR1 DFQATT and CDR2 SNEGSKA (reference sequence). Germline trimming cut 0 bases from V and 8 bases from J; bases unmatched to any gene: 12. CDR3 sequence reads: CSARDPSGAGGEAFF. Here the CDR3 DNA reads TGCAGTGCTAGAGACCCTTCTGGGGCAGGGGGGGAAGCTTTCTTT.

This clonotype has just a few counts. The rearrangement links TRBV7-2 to TRBJ1-1; D perhaps matches TRBD1 (5 bases). The CDR3 runs to 11 residues. V lost 7 bases and J 11 bases, leaving 14 bases between the germline ends. The V gene's germline CDR1 is SGHTA and CDR2 FQGNSA. CDR3 residues: CASTLGGLAFF. In DNA form, the CDR3 reads TGTGCCAGCACCCTCGGGGGACTGGCTTTCTTT.

This clonotype occurred many times. This chain connects TRBV20-1 to TRBJ2-6, with D unresolved. Germline CDR1 DFQATT, CDR2 SNEGSKA (reference sequence). Trimming took off 3 bases at V and 4 bases at J, with 10 bases between the two ends. The CDR3 runs to 14 residues. CDR3 nucleotides: TGCAGTGCTAGGCGAGGCCGGGGGGCCAACGTCCTGACTTTC. Amino acids: CSARRGRGANVLTF.